The rows below give T cell receptor beta chains drawn from one sample of a study of CD8 T cells in Susac syndrome. From the immunoSEQ multiplex PCR reads, TCRdb called clonotypes with MiXCR, one entry per CDR3 protein. The sample includes about 66,000 distinct CDR3 sequences, around 96% of them seen just once. Sequenced input: CD8+ T cells from PBMCs. These receptors all stem from a human donor with multiple sclerosis. CDR3s include the opening cysteine and the closing phenylalanine or tryptophan. Each record gives: V gene, D gene, clone size, J gene, CDR3 protein, CDR3 DNA. The D gene is left open where the match is weak. Rows may omit the clone size; those that give it use once, few, many or a size class.

V gene: TRBV12-3/TRBV12-4; D gene: TRBD2; clone size: few; J gene: TRBJ2-1; CDR3 protein: CASSFGTSGNEQFF; CDR3 DNA: TGTGCCAGCAGCTTCGGGACTAGCGGGAATGAGCAGTTCTTC
V gene: TRBV27; D gene: -; clone size: -; J gene: TRBJ2-3; CDR3 protein: CASALGRTPDTQYF; CDR3 DNA: TGTGCCAGCGCCTTGGGCAGAACCCCAGATACGCAGTATTTT
V gene: TRBV7-9; D gene: TRBD1; clone size: -; J gene: TRBJ2-4; CDR3 protein: CASSETDREENIQYF; CDR3 DNA: TGTGCCAGCAGCGAAACGGACAGGGAGGAAAACATTCAGTACTTC
V gene: TRBV2; D gene: TRBD1; clone size: -; J gene: TRBJ2-5; CDR3 protein: CASSRGQGIETQYF; CDR3 DNA: TGTGCCAGCAGTCGGGGACAGGGAATAGAGACCCAGTACTTC
V gene: TRBV5-4; D gene: -; clone size: -; J gene: TRBJ2-7; CDR3 protein: CASSLGDRIYEQYF; CDR3 DNA: TGTGCCAGCAGCTTAGGGGATAGGATCTACGAGCAGTACTTC
V gene: TRBV20-1; D gene: TRBD1; clone size: -; J gene: TRBJ2-7; CDR3 protein: CSAPGQGIDEQYF; CDR3 DNA: TGCAGTGCGCCGGGACAGGGGATCGACGAGCAGTACTTC
V gene: TRBV29-1; D gene: -; clone size: -; J gene: TRBJ1-3; CDR3 protein: CSVEGAGATSGNTIYF; CDR3 DNA: TGCAGCGTTGAAGGGGCAGGGGCGACCTCTGGAAACACCATATATTTT
V gene: TRBV24-1; D gene: TRBD2; clone size: -; J gene: TRBJ2-7; CDR3 protein: CATSAGGVYEQYF; CDR3 DNA: TGTGCCACCAGTGCCGGGGGGGTCTACGAGCAGTACTTC
V gene: TRBV6-2/TRBV6-3; D gene: TRBD1; clone size: -; J gene: TRBJ2-7; CDR3 protein: CASSPRTGVEEQYF; CDR3 DNA: TGTGCCAGCAGTCCACGCACAGGGGTAGAGGAGCAGTACTTC
V gene: TRBV7-9; D gene: -; clone size: -; J gene: TRBJ2-3; CDR3 protein: CASSLGSEDTQYF; CDR3 DNA: TGTGCCAGCAGCTTGGGTAGCGAAGATACGCAGTATTTT
V gene: TRBV9; D gene: -; clone size: -; J gene: TRBJ2-7; CDR3 protein: CASSVSGQGYEQYF; CDR3 DNA: TGTGCCAGCAGCGTGTCTGGACAAGGTTACGAGCAGTACTTC
V gene: TRBV28; D gene: -; clone size: -; J gene: TRBJ2-7; CDR3 protein: CASSHSGTIEQYF; CDR3 DNA: TGTGCCAGCAGTCACTCCGGGACGATCGAGCAGTACTTC
V gene: TRBV7-9; D gene: TRBD1; clone size: -; J gene: TRBJ1-2; CDR3 protein: CASSWTGKADGYTF; CDR3 DNA: TGTGCCAGCAGCTGGACAGGGAAAGCGGATGGCTACACCTTC
V gene: TRBV5-6; D gene: -; clone size: few; J gene: TRBJ2-3; CDR3 protein: CASSLVRGSTDTQYF; CDR3 DNA: TGTGCCAGCAGCTTGGTCAGGGGAAGCACAGATACGCAGTATTTT
V gene: TRBV24-1; D gene: TRBD1; clone size: -; J gene: TRBJ2-3; CDR3 protein: CATSEWTGNTDTQYF; CDR3 DNA: TGTGCCACCAGTGAATGGACAGGCAACACAGATACGCAGTATTTT
V gene: TRBV9; D gene: TRBD2; clone size: -; J gene: TRBJ2-5; CDR3 protein: CASSAGGEETQYF; CDR3 DNA: TGTGCCAGCAGCGCCGGGGGGGAGGAGACCCAGTACTTC
V gene: TRBV27; D gene: -; clone size: -; J gene: TRBJ2-5; CDR3 protein: CASSLGGYQETQYF; CDR3 DNA: TGTGCCAGCAGTTTGGGCGGGTACCAAGAGACCCAGTACTTC
V gene: TRBV18; D gene: TRBD2; clone size: -; J gene: TRBJ2-1; CDR3 protein: CASSPADLAGGPNEQFF; CDR3 DNA: TGTGCCAGCTCACCAGCCGATTTAGCGGGGGGCCCCAATGAGCAGTTCTTC
V gene: TRBV7-9; D gene: TRBD2; clone size: -; J gene: TRBJ2-3; CDR3 protein: CANGGTSGETDTQYF; CDR3 DNA: TGTGCCAACGGGGGGACTAGCGGGGAAACAGATACGCAGTATTTT
V gene: TRBV28; D gene: TRBD2; clone size: -; J gene: TRBJ2-7; CDR3 protein: CASSPPGTSGRYEQYF; CDR3 DNA: TGTGCCAGCAGCCCGCCTGGGACTAGCGGGAGGTACGAGCAGTACTTC
V gene: TRBV11-1; D gene: -; clone size: -; J gene: TRBJ2-7; CDR3 protein: CASSQAGGQASSYEQYF; CDR3 DNA: TGTGCCAGCAGCCAGGCGGGCGGGCAGGCAAGCTCCTACGAGCAGTACTTC
V gene: TRBV2; D gene: -; clone size: -; J gene: TRBJ1-5; CDR3 protein: CASRRVSNQPQHF; CDR3 DNA: TGTGCCAGCAGGAGGGTTAGCAATCAGCCCCAGCATTTT
V gene: TRBV5-1; D gene: -; clone size: -; J gene: TRBJ2-3; CDR3 protein: CASSLSAGEDTQYF; CDR3 DNA: TGCGCCAGCAGCTTGTCGGCAGGGGAGGATACGCAGTATTTT
V gene: TRBV6-5; D gene: TRBD1; clone size: -; J gene: TRBJ2-7; CDR3 protein: CASSYLSRDSYSYEQYF; CDR3 DNA: TGTGCCAGCAGTTACCTTAGTCGGGACAGCTACTCCTACGAGCAGTACTTC
V gene: TRBV15; D gene: -; clone size: few; J gene: TRBJ2-2; CDR3 protein: CATSGTGELFF; CDR3 DNA: TGTGCCACCAGCGGTACCGGGGAGCTGTTTTTT
V gene: TRBV12-3/TRBV12-4; D gene: -; clone size: -; J gene: TRBJ2-2; CDR3 protein: CASSSGTYTGELFF; CDR3 DNA: TGTGCCAGCAGTTCAGGGACCTACACCGGGGAGCTGTTTTTT
V gene: TRBV4-1; D gene: -; clone size: -; J gene: TRBJ2-7; CDR3 protein: CASSQVEVGYEQYF; CDR3 DNA: TGCGCCAGCAGCCAAGTTGAGGTAGGGTACGAGCAGTACTTC
V gene: TRBV30; D gene: -; clone size: -; J gene: TRBJ1-2; CDR3 protein: CAWSSSNYGYTF; CDR3 DNA: TGTGCCTGGAGTAGTTCTAACTATGGCTACACCTTC
V gene: TRBV29-1; D gene: -; clone size: -; J gene: TRBJ2-3; CDR3 protein: CSVGFVSGSGTDTQYF; CDR3 DNA: TGCAGCGTGGGGTTTGTTTCGGGCAGCGGCACAGATACGCAGTATTTT
V gene: TRBV29-1; D gene: TRBD1; clone size: -; J gene: TRBJ1-1; CDR3 protein: CSVEEGQGFEAFF; CDR3 DNA: TGCAGCGTTGAAGAGGGACAGGGGTTTGAAGCTTTCTTT
V gene: TRBV18; D gene: -; clone size: -; J gene: TRBJ2-1; CDR3 protein: CASSPPRQGYSNEQFF; CDR3 DNA: TGTGCCAGCTCACCACCGCGGCAGGGGTATAGCAATGAGCAGTTCTTC
V gene: TRBV3-1; D gene: -; clone size: -; J gene: TRBJ2-3; CDR3 protein: CASESGYTQYF; CDR3 DNA: TGTGCCAGCGAGAGTGGATATACGCAGTATTTT
V gene: TRBV12-3/TRBV12-4; D gene: -; clone size: -; J gene: TRBJ1-1; CDR3 protein: CASSLGSEAFF; CDR3 DNA: TGTGCCAGCAGTTTGGGGTCGGAAGCTTTCTTT
V gene: TRBV9; D gene: TRBD1; clone size: once; J gene: TRBJ1-1; CDR3 protein: CASSADRQVEAFF; CDR3 DNA: TGTGCCAGCAGCGCGGACAGGCAAGTTGAAGCTTTCTTT
V gene: TRBV27; D gene: -; clone size: -; J gene: TRBJ1-2; CDR3 protein: CASSVQGGDYTF; CDR3 DNA: TGTGCCAGCAGTGTACAGGGTGGCGACTACACCTTC
V gene: TRBV29-1; D gene: TRBD2; clone size: -; J gene: TRBJ2-3; CDR3 protein: CSVRYLAESTDTQYF; CDR3 DNA: TGCAGCGTTCGGTACCTAGCGGAAAGCACAGATACGCAGTATTTT
V gene: TRBV19; D gene: -; clone size: -; J gene: TRBJ2-7; CDR3 protein: CATGHSYEQYF; CDR3 DNA: TGTGCCACCGGACATTCCTACGAGCAGTACTTC
V gene: TRBV29-1; D gene: -; clone size: -; J gene: TRBJ2-3; CDR3 protein: CSVGGIGAPEADTQYF; CDR3 DNA: TGCAGCGTTGGGGGGATCGGGGCCCCCGAGGCAGATACGCAGTATTTT
V gene: TRBV12-3/TRBV12-4; D gene: TRBD2; clone size: once; J gene: TRBJ2-1; CDR3 protein: CASRPRGAGGNEQFF; CDR3 DNA: TGTGCCAGCAGACCGAGGGGGGCGGGGGGCAATGAGCAGTTCTTC
V gene: TRBV7-3; D gene: -; clone size: -; J gene: TRBJ1-1; CDR3 protein: CASSPTGGGTEAFF; CDR3 DNA: TGTGCCAGCAGCCCAACTGGGGGCGGGACTGAAGCTTTCTTT
V gene: TRBV6-2/TRBV6-3; D gene: -; clone size: -; J gene: TRBJ2-7; CDR3 protein: CASSGAYEQYF; CDR3 DNA: TGTGCCAGCAGTGGAGCCTACGAGCAGTACTTC
V gene: TRBV7-2; D gene: -; clone size: -; J gene: TRBJ2-7; CDR3 protein: CASSLVLWGGEQYF; CDR3 DNA: TGTGCCAGCAGCTTAGTCTTGTGGGGTGGCGAGCAGTACTTC
V gene: TRBV9; D gene: TRBD2; clone size: -; J gene: TRBJ2-3; CDR3 protein: CASSRSLAEYADTQYF; CDR3 DNA: TGTGCCAGCAGCCGTAGCCTAGCGGAGTACGCAGATACGCAGTATTTT
V gene: TRBV30; D gene: -; clone size: -; J gene: TRBJ2-2; CDR3 protein: CAWSVGSGDTGELFF; CDR3 DNA: TGTGCCTGGAGTGTGGGTAGTGGGGACACCGGGGAGCTGTTTTTT